The T cell receptor (beta chain) described here comes from a study of cytomegalovirus exposure and HLA in healthy donors. The CDR3 has 14 amino acids. Germline loops: CDR1 MGHRA, CDR2 YSYEKL. Trimming took off 1 base at V and 8 bases at J, with 12 bases between the two ends. PCR employed 60 Vbeta and 13 Jbeta primers. Assay: immunoSEQ multiplex PCR; the TCRdb copy retains only in-frame clones and omits some. The data contain 100,000 to 150,000 clones, around 83% of them singletons. The rearrangement joins TRBV4-1 to TRBJ2-1; no reliable D call. The receptor's source is a woman under 30 in good health and CMV-seropositive. The sequenced material came from PBMCs. CDR3 residues: CASSQVVQLDEQFF. As DNA, the CDR3 is TGCGCCAGCAGCCAAGTTGTCCAGCTAGATGAGCAGTTCTTC.